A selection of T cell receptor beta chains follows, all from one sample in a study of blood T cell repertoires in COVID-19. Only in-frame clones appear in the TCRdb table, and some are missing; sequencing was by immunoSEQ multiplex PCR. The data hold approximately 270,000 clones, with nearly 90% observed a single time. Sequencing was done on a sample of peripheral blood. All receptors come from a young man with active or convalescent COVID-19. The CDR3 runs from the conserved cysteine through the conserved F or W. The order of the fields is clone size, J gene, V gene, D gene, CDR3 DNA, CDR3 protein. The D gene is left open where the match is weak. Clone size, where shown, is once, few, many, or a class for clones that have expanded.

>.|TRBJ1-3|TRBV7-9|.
TGTGCCAGCAGCTTAACCCAGGAGGTTTACACCATATATTTT
CASSLTQEVYTIYF
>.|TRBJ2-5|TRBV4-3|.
TGCGCCAGCAGCCAAGGGGGGACTTCGACCCAGTACTTC
CASSQGGTSTQYF
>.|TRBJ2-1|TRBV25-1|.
TGTGCCAGTGGAATCGTTCGGGGTGAGCAGTTCTTC
CASGIVRGEQFF
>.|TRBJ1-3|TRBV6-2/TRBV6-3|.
TGTGCCAGCAGTTACGGGCGATACTCTGGAAACACCATATATTTT
CASSYGRYSGNTIYF
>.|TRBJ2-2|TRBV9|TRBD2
TGTGCCAGCAGCGTAGGGGTAGCGGGAGCTAACACCGGGGAGCTGTTTTTT
CASSVGVAGANTGELFF
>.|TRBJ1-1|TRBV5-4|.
TGTGCCAGCAGCTTGAGCTGGGGGCGAGGTGAAGCTTTCTTT
CASSLSWGRGEAFF
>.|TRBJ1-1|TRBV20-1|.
TGCAGTGGAAGGGGGAACACTGAAGCTTTCTTT
CSGRGNTEAFF
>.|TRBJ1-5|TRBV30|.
TGTGCCTGGAGTGTAGGGGCGTTAAGCAATCAGCCCCAGCATTTT
CAWSVGALSNQPQHF
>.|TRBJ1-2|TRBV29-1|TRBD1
TGCAGCGTTGACCGGGACAGGGGTAACTATGGCTACACCTTC
CSVDRDRGNYGYTF
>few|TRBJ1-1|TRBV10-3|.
TGTGCCATCAGTGCCGGGACATCGAACACTGAAGCTTTCTTT
CAISAGTSNTEAFF
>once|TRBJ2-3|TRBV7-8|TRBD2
TGTGCCAGCAGCTTTAGCGGGGATTCCACAGATACGCAGTATTTT
CASSFSGDSTDTQYF
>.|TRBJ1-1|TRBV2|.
TGTGCCAGCAGCCTCCAGGGTTCGGACACTGAAGCTTTCTTT
CASSLQGSDTEAFF
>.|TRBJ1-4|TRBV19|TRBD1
TGTGCCAGTAGTAAGGGACAGGGGACCGCAACTAATGAAAAACTGTTTTTT
CASSKGQGTATNEKLFF
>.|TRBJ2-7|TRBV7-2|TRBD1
TGTGCCAGCAGCGCGGACAGGGCCTACGAGCAGTACTTC
CASSADRAYEQYF
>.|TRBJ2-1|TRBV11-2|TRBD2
TGTGCCAGCAGCACCCGACTAGCGGGTCCAAAGGGCAATGAGCAGTTCTTC
CASSTRLAGPKGNEQFF
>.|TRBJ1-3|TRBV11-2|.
TGTGCCAGCAGTCGCCGCGGGGGGCGAGCAGGAAACACCATATATTTT
CASSRRGGRAGNTIYF
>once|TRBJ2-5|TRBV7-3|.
TGTGCCAGCAGCTTAAACGGGGAGACCCAGTACTTC
CASSLNGETQYF
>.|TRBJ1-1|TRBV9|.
TGTGCCAGCAGCGGGGGCCCCGGACAGATGAACACTGAAGCTTTCTTT
CASSGGPGQMNTEAFF
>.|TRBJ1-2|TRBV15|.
TGTGCCACCAGCGCCCGATCCCAGGGTTCCAATGGCTACACCTTC
CATSARSQGSNGYTF
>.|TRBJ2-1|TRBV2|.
TGTGCCAGCAGGGGCTGGGGGGATGAGCAGTTCTTC
CASRGWGDEQFF
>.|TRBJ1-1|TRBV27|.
TGTGCCAGCAGTCGGCAGGCACAGATGAACACTGAAGCTTTCTTT
CASSRQAQMNTEAFF
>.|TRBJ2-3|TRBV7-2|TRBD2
TGTGCCAGCAGCGCCCGAGCGGGATTGGATACGCAGTATTTT
CASSARAGLDTQYF
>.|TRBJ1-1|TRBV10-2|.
TGCGCCAGCGAAACAGGGCCGAACACTGAAGCTTTCTTT
CASETGPNTEAFF
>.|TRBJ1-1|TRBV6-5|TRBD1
TGTGCCAGCAGACCGAACAGGGGCACTGAAGCTTTCTTT
CASRPNRGTEAFF
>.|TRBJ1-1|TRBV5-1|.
TGCGCCAGCAGCCGGGACGGGGGTTATACTGAAGCTTTCTTT
CASSRDGGYTEAFF
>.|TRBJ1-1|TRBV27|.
TGTGCCAGCAGGGACGGGGGTGTGAACACTGAAGCTTTCTTT
CASRDGGVNTEAFF
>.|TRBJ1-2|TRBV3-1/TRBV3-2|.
TGTGCCAGCAGCCAAGAAACAGGGTGGGGCTATGGCTACACCTTC
CASSQETGWGYGYTF
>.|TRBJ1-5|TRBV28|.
TGTGCCAGCAGACCAAGGACTTATCAGCCCCAGCATTTT
CASRPRTYQPQHF
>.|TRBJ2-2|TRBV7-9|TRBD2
TGTGCCAGCAGCTCCCGGACTAGCGGGGGGCGGGTCACCGGGGAGCTGTTTTTT
CASSSRTSGGRVTGELFF
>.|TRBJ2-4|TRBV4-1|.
TGCGCCAGCAGCCAAGTCGGGAGACGGGACTTCGAAAACATTCAGTACTTC
CASSQVGRRDFENIQYF
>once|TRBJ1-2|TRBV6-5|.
TGTGCCAGCAGCGACAGGTTGCCTAACTATGGCTACACCTTC
CASSDRLPNYGYTF
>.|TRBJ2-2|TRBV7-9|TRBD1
TGTGCCATCCCCGGGACAGGGAACACCGGGGAGCTGTTTTTT
CAIPGTGNTGELFF
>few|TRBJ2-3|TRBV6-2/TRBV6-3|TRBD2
TGTGCCAGCAGTTACCTCCTGCGGGGGGAGCCTGGAGATACGCAGTATTTT
CASSYLLRGEPGDTQYF
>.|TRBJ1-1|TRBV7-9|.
TGTGCCAGCAGCTTAGGTCTTAGCACTGAAGCTTTCTTT
CASSLGLSTEAFF
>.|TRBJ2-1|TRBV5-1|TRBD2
TGCGCCAGCAGCACGGTAGCGGGAGGATTCGACAATGAGCAGTTCTTC
CASSTVAGGFDNEQFF
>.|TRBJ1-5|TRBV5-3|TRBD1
TGTGCCAGAAGCTTGGGCAGGGGGTTCATTATGTATAGCAATCAGCCCCAGCATTTT
CARSLGRGFIMYSNQPQHF
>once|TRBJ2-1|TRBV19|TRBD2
TGTGCCAGTAGTATAGCGGGGACTAGCGGGAGATGGCATGAGCAGTTCTTC
CASSIAGTSGRWHEQFF
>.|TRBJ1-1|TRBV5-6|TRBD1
TGTGCCAGCAGCTTGGAACAGGGGGGAAGGCCATGGCAAGCTTTCTTT
CASSLEQGGRPWQAFF
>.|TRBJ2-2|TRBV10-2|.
TGCGCCAGCAGTCCCTTCTGGAACACCGGGGAGCTGTTTTTT
CASSPFWNTGELFF
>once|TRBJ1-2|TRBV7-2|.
TGTGCCAGCAGCTTAAGAGGGGGAATGACCTTC
CASSLRGGMTF
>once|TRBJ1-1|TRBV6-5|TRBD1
TGTGCCAGCAGTTCCCGACAGGGAGGAAACACTGAAGCTTTCTTT
CASSSRQGGNTEAFF
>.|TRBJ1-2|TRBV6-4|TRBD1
TGTGCCAGCAGTAAGGACAGGGGCTATGGCTACACCTTC
CASSKDRGYGYTF
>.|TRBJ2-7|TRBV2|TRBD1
TGTGCCAGCACCTTCGACCTTCTAGGGGGCGCGGCCTACGAGCAGTACTTC
CASTFDLLGGAAYEQYF
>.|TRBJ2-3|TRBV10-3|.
TGTGCCGCCCAGGGGGGAGATACGCAGTATTTT
CAAQGGDTQYF
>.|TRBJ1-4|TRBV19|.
TGTGCCAGTAGTGGTCGGGACACACCAACTAATGAAAAACTGTTTTTT
CASSGRDTPTNEKLFF
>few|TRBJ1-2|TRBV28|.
TGTGCCAGCAGTTTAGCGCAGGGGCGTCGGTATGGCTACACCTTC
CASSLAQGRRYGYTF
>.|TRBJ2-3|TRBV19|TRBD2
TGTGCCAGTAGTCCCTACCCGCCTAGCGGGGGCACAGATACGCAGTATTTT
CASSPYPPSGGTDTQYF
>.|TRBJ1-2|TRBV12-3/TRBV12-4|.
TGTGCCAGCAGTTGGGGACCGATAAGCGGGACCTTC
CASSWGPISGTF
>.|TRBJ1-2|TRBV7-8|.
TGTGCCAGCAGCTTAAGTGGCGGAATCTATGGCTACACCTTC
CASSLSGGIYGYTF
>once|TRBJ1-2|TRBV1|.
TGCACCAGCAGCCAAGAAGGCCCCGGGACAGGCGATTCTAACTATGGCTACACCTTC
CTSSQEGPGTGDSNYGYTF
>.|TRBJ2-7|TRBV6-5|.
TGTGCCAGCAGTACCCACAACGCCTACGAGCAGTACTTC
CASSTHNAYEQYF
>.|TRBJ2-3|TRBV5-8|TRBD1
TGTGCCAGCAACACCAAAGCCGGGACAGGAGGGTGGGATACGCAGTATTTT
CASNTKAGTGGWDTQYF
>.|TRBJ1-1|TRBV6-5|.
TGTGCCAGCAGTTGGGCAGGCAGAAACACTGAAGCTTTCTTT
CASSWAGRNTEAFF
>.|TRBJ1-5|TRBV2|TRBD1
TGTGCCAGCAGCGCGGGGACAGGGAGCCAGCAGCCCCAGCATTTT
CASSAGTGSQQPQHF
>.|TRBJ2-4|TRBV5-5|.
TGTGCCAGCAGCTTGGTCTCAGACATTCAGTACTTC
CASSLVSDIQYF
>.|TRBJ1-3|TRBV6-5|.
TGTGCCAGCAGTTCGTGGAGTGAGAGGGACACCATATATTTT
CASSSWSERDTIYF